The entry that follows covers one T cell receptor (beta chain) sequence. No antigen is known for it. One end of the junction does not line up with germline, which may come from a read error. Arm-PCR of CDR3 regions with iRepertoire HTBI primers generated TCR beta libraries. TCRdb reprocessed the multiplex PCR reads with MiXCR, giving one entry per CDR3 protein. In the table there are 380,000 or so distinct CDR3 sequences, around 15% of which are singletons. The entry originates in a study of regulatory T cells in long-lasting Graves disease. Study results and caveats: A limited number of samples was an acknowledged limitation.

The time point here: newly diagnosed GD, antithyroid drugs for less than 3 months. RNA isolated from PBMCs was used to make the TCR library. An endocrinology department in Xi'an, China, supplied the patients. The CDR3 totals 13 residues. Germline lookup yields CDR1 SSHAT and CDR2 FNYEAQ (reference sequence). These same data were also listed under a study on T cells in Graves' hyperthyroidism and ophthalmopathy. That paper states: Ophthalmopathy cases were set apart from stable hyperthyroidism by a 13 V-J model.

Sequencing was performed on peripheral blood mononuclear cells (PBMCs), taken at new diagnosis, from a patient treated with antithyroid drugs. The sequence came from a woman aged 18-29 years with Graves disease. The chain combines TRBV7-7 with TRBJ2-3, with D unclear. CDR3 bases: TGTGCTAGCAGCCGAGGACCCACAGATACGCAGTATTTT. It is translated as CASSRGPTDTQYF. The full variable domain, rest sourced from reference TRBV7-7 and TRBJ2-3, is GAGVSQSPRYKVTKRGQDVTLRCDPISSHATLYWYQQALGQGPEFLTYFNYEAQPDKSGLPSDRFSAERPEGSISTLTIQRTEQRDSAMYRCASSRGPTDTQYFGPGTRLTVL.